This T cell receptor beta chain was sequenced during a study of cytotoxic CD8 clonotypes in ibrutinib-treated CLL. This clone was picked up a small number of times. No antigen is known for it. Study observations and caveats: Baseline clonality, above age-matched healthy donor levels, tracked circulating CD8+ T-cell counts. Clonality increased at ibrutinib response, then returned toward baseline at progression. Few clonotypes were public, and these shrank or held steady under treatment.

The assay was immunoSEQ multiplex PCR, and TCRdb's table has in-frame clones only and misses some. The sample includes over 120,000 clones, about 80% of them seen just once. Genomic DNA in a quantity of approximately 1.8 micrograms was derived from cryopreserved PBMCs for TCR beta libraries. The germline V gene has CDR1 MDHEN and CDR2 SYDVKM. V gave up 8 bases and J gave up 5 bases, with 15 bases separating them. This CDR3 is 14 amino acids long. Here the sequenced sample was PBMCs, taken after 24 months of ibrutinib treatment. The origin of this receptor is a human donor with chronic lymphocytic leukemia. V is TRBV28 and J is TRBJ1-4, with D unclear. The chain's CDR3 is CASLQDAQNEKLFF. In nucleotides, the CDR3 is TGTGCCAGCCTGCAGGACGCCCAAAATGAAAAACTGTTTTTT. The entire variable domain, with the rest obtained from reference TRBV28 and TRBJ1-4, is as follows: DVKVTQSSRYLVKRTGEKVFLECVQDMDHENMFWYRQDPGLGLRLIYFSYDVKMKEKGDIPEGYSVSREKKERFSLILESASTNQTSMYLCASLQDAQNEKLFFGSGTQLSVL.